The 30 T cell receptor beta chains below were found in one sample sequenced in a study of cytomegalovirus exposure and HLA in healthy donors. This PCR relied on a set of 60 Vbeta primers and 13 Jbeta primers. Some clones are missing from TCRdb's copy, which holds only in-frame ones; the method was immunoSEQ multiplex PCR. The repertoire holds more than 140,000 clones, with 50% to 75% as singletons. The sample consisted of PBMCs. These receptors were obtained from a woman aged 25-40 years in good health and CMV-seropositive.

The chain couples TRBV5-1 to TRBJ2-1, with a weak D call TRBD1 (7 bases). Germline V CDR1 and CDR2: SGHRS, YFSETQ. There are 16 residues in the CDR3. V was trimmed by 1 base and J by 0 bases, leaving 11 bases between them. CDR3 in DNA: TGCGCCAGCAGCTTGATCCAGGGGGGCTCCTACAATGAGCAGTTCTTC. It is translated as CASSLIQGGSYNEQFF.

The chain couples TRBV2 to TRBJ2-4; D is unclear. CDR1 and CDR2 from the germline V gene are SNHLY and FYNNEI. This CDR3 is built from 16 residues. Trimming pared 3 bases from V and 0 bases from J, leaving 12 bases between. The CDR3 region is CASSDLVIGAKNIQYF. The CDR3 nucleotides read TGTGCCAGCAGTGATCTAGTCATTGGAGCCAAAAACATTCAGTACTTC.

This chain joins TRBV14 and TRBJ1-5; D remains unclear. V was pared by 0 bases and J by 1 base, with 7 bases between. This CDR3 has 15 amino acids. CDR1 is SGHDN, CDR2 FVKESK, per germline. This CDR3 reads CASSQEEGSNQPQHF. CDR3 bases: TGTGCCAGCAGCCAAGAAGAGGGCAGCAATCAGCCCCAGCATTTT.

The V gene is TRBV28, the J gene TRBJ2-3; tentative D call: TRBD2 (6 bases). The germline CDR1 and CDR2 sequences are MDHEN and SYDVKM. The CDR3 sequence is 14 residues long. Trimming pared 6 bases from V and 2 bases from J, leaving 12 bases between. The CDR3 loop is CASSLSGYTDTQYF. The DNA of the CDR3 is TGTGCCAGCAGCCTTAGCGGATACACAGATACGCAGTATTTT.

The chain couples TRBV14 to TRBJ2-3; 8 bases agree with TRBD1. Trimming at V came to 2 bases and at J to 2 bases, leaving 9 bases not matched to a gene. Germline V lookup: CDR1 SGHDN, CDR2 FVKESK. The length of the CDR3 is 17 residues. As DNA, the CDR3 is TGTGCCAGCAGCCAAAGCAGGGGGCGTCCCCTCACAGATACGCAGTATTTT. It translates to CASSQSRGRPLTDTQYF.

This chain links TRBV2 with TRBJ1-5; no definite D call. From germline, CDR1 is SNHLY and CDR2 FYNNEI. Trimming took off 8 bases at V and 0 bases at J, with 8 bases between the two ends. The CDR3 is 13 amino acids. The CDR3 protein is CASEGNSNQPQHF. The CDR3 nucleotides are TGTGCCAGCGAGGGCAATAGCAATCAGCCCCAGCATTTT. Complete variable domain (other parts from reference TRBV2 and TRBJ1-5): EPEVTQTPSHQVTQMGQEVILRCVPISNHLYFYWYRQILGQKVEFLVSFYNNEISEKSEIFDDQFSVERPDGSNFTLKIRSTKLEDSAMYFCASEGNSNQPQHFGDGTRLSIL.

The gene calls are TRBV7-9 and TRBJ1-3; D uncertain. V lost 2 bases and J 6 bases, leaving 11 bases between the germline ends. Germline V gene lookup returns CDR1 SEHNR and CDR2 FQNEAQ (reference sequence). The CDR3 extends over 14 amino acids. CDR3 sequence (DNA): TGTGCCAGCAGCTTAACTACATTTGAAAACACCATATATTTT. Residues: CASSLTTFENTIYF. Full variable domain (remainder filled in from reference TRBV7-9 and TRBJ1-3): DTGVSQNPRHKITKRGQNVTFRCDPISEHNRLYWYRQTLGQGPEFLTYFQNEAQLEKSRLLSDRFSAERPKGSFSTLEIQRTEQGDSAMYLCASSLTTFENTIYFGEGSWLTVV.

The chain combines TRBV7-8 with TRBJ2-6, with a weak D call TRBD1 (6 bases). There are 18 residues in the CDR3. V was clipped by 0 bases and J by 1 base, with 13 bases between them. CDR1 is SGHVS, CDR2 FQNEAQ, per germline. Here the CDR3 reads CASSLAPGHLSGANVLTF. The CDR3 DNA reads TGTGCCAGCAGCTTAGCACCGGGACACTTATCTGGGGCCAACGTCCTGACTTTC.

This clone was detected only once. CDR3: CASSLAPTSGRVDGEQFF. In nucleotides, the CDR3 is TGTGCCAGCAGCTTAGCGCCGACTAGCGGGAGGGTTGACGGTGAGCAGTTCTTC. This chain connects TRBV7-2 to TRBJ2-1, with 14 bases matching TRBD2. The trim removed 0 bases at V and 9 bases at J, leaving 10 bases unmatched. In germline, CDR1 is SGHTA, CDR2 FQGNSA. The CDR3 is 18 residues long. The full variable domain, rest sourced from reference TRBV7-2 and TRBJ2-1, is GAGVSQSPSNKVTEKGKDVELRCDPISGHTALYWYRQSLGQGLEFLIYFQGNSAPDKSGLPSDRFSAERTGGSVSTLTIQRTQQEDSAVYLCASSLAPTSGRVDGEQFFGPGTRLTVL.

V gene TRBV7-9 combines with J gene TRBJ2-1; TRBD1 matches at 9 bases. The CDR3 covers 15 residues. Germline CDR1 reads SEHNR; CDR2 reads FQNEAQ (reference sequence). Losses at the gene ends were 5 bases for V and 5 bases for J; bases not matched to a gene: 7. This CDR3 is CASSVTGGSHNEQFF. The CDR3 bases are TGTGCCAGCAGCGTAACAGGGGGCAGCCACAATGAGCAGTTCTTC.

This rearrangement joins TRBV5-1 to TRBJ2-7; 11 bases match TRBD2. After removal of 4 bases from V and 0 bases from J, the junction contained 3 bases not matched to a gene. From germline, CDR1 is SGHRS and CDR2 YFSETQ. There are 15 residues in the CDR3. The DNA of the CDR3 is TGCGCCAGCAGCCCTGGACTAGCGGGCTCCTACGAGCAGTACTTC. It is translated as CASSPGLAGSYEQYF.

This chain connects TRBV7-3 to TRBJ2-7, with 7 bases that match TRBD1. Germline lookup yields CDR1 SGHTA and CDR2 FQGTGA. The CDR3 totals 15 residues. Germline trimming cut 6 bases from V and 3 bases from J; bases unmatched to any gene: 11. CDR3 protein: CASSLQGQLGYEQYF. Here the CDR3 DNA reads TGTGCCAGCAGTCTACAGGGGCAGTTGGGCTACGAGCAGTACTTC.

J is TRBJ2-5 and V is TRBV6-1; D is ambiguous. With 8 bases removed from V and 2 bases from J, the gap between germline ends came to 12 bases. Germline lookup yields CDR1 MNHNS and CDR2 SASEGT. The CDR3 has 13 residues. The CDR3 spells CASGSTPQETQYF. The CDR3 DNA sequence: TGTGCCAGCGGCTCGACACCGCAAGAGACCCAGTACTTC.

The CDR3 protein is CASSSVVDTQYF. The DNA for the CDR3 is TGTGCCAGCAGTTCAGTTGTCGATACGCAGTATTTT. The chain couples TRBV6-5 to TRBJ2-3, with D uncertain. V was shortened by 4 bases and J by 6 bases, with 8 bases between the two germline ends. The CDR3 extends over 12 amino acids. Germline CDR1 MNHEY, CDR2 SVGAGI.

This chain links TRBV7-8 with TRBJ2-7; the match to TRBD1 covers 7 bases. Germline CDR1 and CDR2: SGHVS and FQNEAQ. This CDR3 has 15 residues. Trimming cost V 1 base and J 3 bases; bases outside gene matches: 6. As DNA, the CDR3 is TGTGCCAGCAGCTTAGTTGCACAGGGGCGCTACGAGCAGTACTTC. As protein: CASSLVAQGRYEQYF.

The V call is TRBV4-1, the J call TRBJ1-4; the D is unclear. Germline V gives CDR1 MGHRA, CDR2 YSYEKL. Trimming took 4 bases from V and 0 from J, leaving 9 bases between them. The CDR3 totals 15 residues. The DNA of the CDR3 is TGCGCCAGCAGCCCCACCGGGGCAACTAATGAAAAACTGTTTTTT. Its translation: CASSPTGATNEKLFF.

The CDR3 sequence: CASSEGTGSNQPQHF. For the CDR3, the DNA is TGCGCCAGCAGCGAAGGGACAGGTAGCAATCAGCCCCAGCATTTT. The rearrangement joins TRBV5-1 to TRBJ1-5; the match to TRBD1 covers 8 bases. V was pared by 4 bases and J by 0 bases, with 3 bases of the junction left unmatched. Germline V gives CDR1 SGHRS, CDR2 YFSETQ. The CDR3 runs 15 residues.

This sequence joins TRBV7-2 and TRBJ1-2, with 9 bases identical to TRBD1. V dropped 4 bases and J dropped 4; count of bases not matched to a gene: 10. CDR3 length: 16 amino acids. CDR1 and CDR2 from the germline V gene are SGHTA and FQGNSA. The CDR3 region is CASSSLDRGGFYGYTF. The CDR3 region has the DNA TGTGCCAGCAGCTCTCTAGACAGGGGGGGATTCTATGGCTACACCTTC.

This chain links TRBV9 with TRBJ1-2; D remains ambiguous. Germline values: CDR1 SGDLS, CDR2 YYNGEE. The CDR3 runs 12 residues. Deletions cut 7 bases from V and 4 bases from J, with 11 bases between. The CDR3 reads CASDRSGYGYTF. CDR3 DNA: TGTGCCAGCGACCGCTCGGGCTATGGCTACACCTTC.

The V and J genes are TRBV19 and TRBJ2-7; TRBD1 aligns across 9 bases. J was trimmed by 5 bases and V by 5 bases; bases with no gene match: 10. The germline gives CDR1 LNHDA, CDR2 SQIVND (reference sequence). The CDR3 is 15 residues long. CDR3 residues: CASSVPGQGPHEQYF. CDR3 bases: TGTGCCAGTAGTGTCCCGGGACAGGGTCCCCACGAGCAGTACTTC.

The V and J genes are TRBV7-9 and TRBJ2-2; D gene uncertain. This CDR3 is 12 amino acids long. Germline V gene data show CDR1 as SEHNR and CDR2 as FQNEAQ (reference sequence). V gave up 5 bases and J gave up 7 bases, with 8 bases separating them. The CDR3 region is CASSLNGGELFF. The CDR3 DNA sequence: TGTGCCAGCAGCCTAAACGGCGGGGAGCTGTTTTTT. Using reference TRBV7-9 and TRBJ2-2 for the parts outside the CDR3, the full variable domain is DTGVSQNPRHKITKRGQNVTFRCDPISEHNRLYWYRQTLGQGPEFLTYFQNEAQLEKSRLLSDRFSAERPKGSFSTLEIQRTEQGDSAMYLCASSLNGGELFFGEGSRLTVL.

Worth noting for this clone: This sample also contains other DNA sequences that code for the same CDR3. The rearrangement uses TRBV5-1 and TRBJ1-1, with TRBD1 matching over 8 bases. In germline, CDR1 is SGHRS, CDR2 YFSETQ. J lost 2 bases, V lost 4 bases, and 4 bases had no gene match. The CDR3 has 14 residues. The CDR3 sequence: CASSPGQANTEAFF. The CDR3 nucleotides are TGCGCCAGCAGCCCGGGACAGGCAAACACTGAAGCTTTCTTT. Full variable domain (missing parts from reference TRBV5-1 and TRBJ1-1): KAGVTQTPRYLIKTRGQQVTLSCSPISGHRSVSWYQQTPGQGLQFLFEYFSETQRNKGNFPGRFSGRQFSNSRSEMNVSTLELGDSALYLCASSPGQANTEAFFGQGTRLTVV.

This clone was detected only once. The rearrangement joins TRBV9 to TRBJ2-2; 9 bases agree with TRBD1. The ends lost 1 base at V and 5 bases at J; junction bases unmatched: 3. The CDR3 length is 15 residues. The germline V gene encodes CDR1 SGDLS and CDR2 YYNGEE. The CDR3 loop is CASSVSGQGTGELFF. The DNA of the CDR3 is TGTGCCAGCAGCGTATCCGGACAGGGGACCGGGGAGCTGTTTTTT.

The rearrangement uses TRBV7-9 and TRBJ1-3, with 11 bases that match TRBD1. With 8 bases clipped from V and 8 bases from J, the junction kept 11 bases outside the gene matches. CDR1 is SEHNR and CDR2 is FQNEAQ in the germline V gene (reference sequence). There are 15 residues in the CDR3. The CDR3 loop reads CASLGQGDMAYTIYF. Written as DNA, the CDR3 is TGTGCCAGCCTGGGACAGGGGGATATGGCATACACCATATATTTT.

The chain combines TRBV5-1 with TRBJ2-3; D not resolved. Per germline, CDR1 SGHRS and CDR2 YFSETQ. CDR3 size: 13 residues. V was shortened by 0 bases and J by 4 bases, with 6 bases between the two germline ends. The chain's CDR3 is CASSLDTSDTQYF. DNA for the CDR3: TGCGCCAGCAGCTTGGATACATCAGATACGCAGTATTTT.

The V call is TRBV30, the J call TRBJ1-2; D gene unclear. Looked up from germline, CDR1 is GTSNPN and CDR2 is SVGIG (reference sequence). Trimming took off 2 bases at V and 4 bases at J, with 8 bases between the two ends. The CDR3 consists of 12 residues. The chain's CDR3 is CAWSIVVYGYTF. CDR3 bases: TGTGCCTGGAGTATAGTGGTCTATGGCTACACCTTC.

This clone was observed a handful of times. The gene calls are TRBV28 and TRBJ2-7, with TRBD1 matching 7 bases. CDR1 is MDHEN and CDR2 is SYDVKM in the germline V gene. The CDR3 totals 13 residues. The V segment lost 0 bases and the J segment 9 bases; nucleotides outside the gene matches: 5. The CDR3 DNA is TGTGCCAGCAGTTTATGGACAGGGTGGTGGCAGTACTTC. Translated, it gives CASSLWTGWWQYF.

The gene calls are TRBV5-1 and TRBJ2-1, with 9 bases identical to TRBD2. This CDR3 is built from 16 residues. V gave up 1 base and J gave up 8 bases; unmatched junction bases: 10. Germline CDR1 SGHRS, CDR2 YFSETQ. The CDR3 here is CASSLHLAGGLYEQFF. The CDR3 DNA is TGCGCCAGCAGCTTGCATCTCGCGGGAGGGTTGTATGAGCAGTTCTTC.

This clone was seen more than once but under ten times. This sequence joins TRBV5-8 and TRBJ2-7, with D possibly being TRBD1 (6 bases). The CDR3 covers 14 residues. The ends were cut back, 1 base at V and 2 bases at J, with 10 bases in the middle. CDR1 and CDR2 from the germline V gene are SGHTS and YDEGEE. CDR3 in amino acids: CASSLQQGAYEQYF. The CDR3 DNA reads TGTGCCAGCAGCTTGCAACAGGGAGCCTACGAGCAGTACTTC.

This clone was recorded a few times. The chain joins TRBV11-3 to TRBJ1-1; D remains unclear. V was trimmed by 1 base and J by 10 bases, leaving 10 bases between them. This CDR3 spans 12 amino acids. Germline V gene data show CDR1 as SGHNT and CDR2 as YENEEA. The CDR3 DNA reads TGTGCCAGCAGCTTAGGGAGCCCCAGAGCTTTCTTT. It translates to CASSLGSPRAFF.